The 15 T cell receptor beta chains below were found in one sample sequenced in a study of shared clonotypes between healthy human individuals. Libraries were prepared by immunoSEQ multiplex PCR; TCRdb keeps only in-frame clonotypes and omits some of them. Of about 700,000 clones in the sample, about 91% were seen once. Only CD45RO-negative cells positively selected for CCR7 counted as naive CD8 cells, so terminally differentiated effector memory CD45RA+ cells were excluded. The specimen was naive CD8+ T cells sorted from blood. Receptors were obtained from a young man in good health.

The chain uses TRBV2 and TRBJ2-1; D perhaps matches TRBD1 (5 bases). Trimming stripped 2 bases from V and 5 bases from J, with 10 bases between. CDR3 length equals 14 residues. Germline V gives CDR1 SNHLY, CDR2 FYNNEI. The CDR3 DNA sequence: TGTGCCAGCAGTGAATGGGGCGGAAACAATGAGCAGTTCTTC. Translation gives CASSEWGGNNEQFF.

With respect to this clone: A much larger clone lies one base from this, so it may be a read error. This sequence joins TRBV2 and TRBJ2-1, with D unresolved. The germline V and J ends were trimmed by 4 bases and 4 bases, with 2 bases remaining between them. This CDR3 comprises 11 residues. Germline CDR1 is SNHLY and CDR2 is FYNNEI. The CDR3 loop is CASSAYNEQFF. CDR3 DNA sequence: TGTGCCAGCAGTGCTTACAATGAGCAGTTCTTC.

The V gene is TRBV25-1, the J gene TRBJ1-5; a possible D gene is TRBD1 (5 bases). Germline V gene sequence: CDR1 MGHDK, CDR2 SYGVNS. V was trimmed by 4 bases and J by 4 bases, leaving 11 bases between them. The CDR3 length is 14 residues. The DNA for the CDR3 is TGTGCCAGCAGTGCCGGGACGGAAAATCAGCCCCAGCATTTT. This encodes CASSAGTENQPQHF.

CDR3 bases: TGTGCCAGCCACTGGTGGGACAAAACCGGGGAGCTGTTTTTT. This encodes CASHWWDKTGELFF. This rearrangement joins TRBV7-8 to TRBJ2-2; possibly TRBD1 for D (6 bases). The V end lost 8 bases, the J end lost 5 bases, and 15 bases lay between the germline ends. CDR1 and CDR2 (germline): SGHVS, FQNEAQ. The CDR3 covers 14 residues.

The chain is built from TRBV11-2 and TRBJ2-5; TRBD2 matches 12 bases. Trimming cost V 4 bases and J 5 bases; bases outside gene matches: 14. From germline, CDR1 is SGHAT and CDR2 FQNNGV. CDR3 size: 18 residues. The CDR3 DNA reads TGTGCCAGCAGCTCACCACAGGCTAGCGGGAGGGCCCGGGAGACCCAGTACTTC. This codes for CASSSPQASGRARETQYF.

The chain is built from TRBV10-1 and TRBJ2-7, with D unclear. The CDR3 totals 14 residues. V was trimmed by 1 base and J by 0 bases, leaving 7 bases between them. Germline assignment: CDR1 WNHNN and CDR2 SYGVQD (reference sequence). This CDR3 is CASSEFGSSYEQYF. As DNA, the CDR3 is TGCGCCAGCAGTGAGTTTGGCAGCTCCTACGAGCAGTACTTC.

The chain combines TRBV28 with TRBJ2-1, with 8 bases matching TRBD2. V was pared by 6 bases and J by 4 bases, with 14 bases of the junction left unmatched. The CDR3 has 17 residues. CDR1 MDHEN and CDR2 SYDVKM come from the germline V gene. The CDR3 spells CASSRGLAVQIYNEQFF. The CDR3 DNA is TGTGCCAGCAGCCGTGGACTAGCCGTTCAAATTTACAATGAGCAGTTCTTC.

This clone was seen more than once but under ten times. The CDR3 DNA follows: TGTGCCAGCCGGGGGGTTGGGGCCAACGTCCTGACTTTC. Protein sequence: CASRGVGANVLTF. This sequence joins TRBV28 and TRBJ2-6; 7 bases align to TRBD2. V lost 8 bases and J lost 3; bases outside the gene matches: 1. The length of the CDR3 is 13 residues. Germline V gives CDR1 MDHEN, CDR2 SYDVKM.

This sequence joins TRBV6-6 and TRBJ1-5; D is unclear. CDR3 length: 13 residues. Trimming cost V 4 bases and J 4 bases, with 8 bases left between them. Germline V gives CDR1 MNHNY, CDR2 SVGAGI (reference sequence). CDR3 sequence reads: CASSSLMNQPQHF. The CDR3 DNA sequence: TGTGCCAGCAGTTCCCTAATGAATCAGCCCCAGCATTTT.

The chain combines TRBV27 with TRBJ2-7; D might be TRBD1 (6 bases). CDR1 MNHEY and CDR2 SMNVEV come from the germline V gene (reference sequence). With 7 bases removed from V and 4 bases from J, the gap between germline ends came to 17 bases. There are 14 residues in the CDR3. The DNA of the CDR3 is TGTGCCAGCAAGGGTGGGGGTAGGGGGTACGAGCAGTACTTC. Protein product: CASKGGGRGYEQYF.

This clone appeared once. The chain carries TRBV28 and TRBJ2-3; the D call may be TRBD1 or TRBD2 (6 bases each). The CDR3 length is 13 residues. Trimming took 4 bases from V and 2 from J, leaving 7 bases between them. Per the germline V gene, CDR1 is MDHEN and CDR2 is SYDVKM. For the CDR3, the DNA is TGTGCCAGCAGTTGGGGGGCCACAGATACGCAGTATTTT. This translates into CASSWGATDTQYF.

This clone was counted between two and nine times. The chain recombines TRBV14 with TRBJ1-2; tentatively, D is TRBD1 (5 bases). In germline, CDR1 is SGHDN, CDR2 FVKESK. The CDR3 sequence is 14 residues long. The V end was cut by 1 base, the J end by 6 bases, with 12 bases between. The CDR3 bases are TGTGCCAGCAGCCAAGTCCATGGGGCCGATGGCTACACCTTC. It specifies CASSQVHGADGYTF.

The chain joins TRBV27 to TRBJ2-7, with TRBD1 identical over 10 bases. The CDR3 is made up of 13 amino acids. The V and J ends lost 8 bases and 0 bases, in that order; junction bases with no gene match: 1. The V gene's germline CDR1 is MNHEY and CDR2 SMNVEV (reference sequence). CDR3 amino acids: CASGQGDSYEQYF. DNA for the CDR3: TGTGCCAGCGGACAGGGGGACTCCTACGAGCAGTACTTC.

The rearrangement uses TRBV10-3 and TRBJ2-3; TRBD2 matches at 11 bases. Germline V gene data show CDR1 as ENHRY and CDR2 as SYGVKD. The CDR3 loop spans 18 amino acids. V dropped 0 bases and J dropped 3; count of bases not matched to a gene: 8. The CDR3 coding sequence is TGTGCCATCAGTGAGTCGAACCCACTAGCGGGAGTGACAGATACGCAGTATTTT. It specifies CAISESNPLAGVTDTQYF.

This clone was detected a few times. Other DNA variants within this sample encode the same CDR3. The chain has TRBV5-1 and TRBJ1-5; unclear D gene. Germline V lookup: CDR1 SGHRS, CDR2 YFSETQ. CDR3 length: 13 residues. V lost 2 bases and J lost 1, with 4 bases in between. For the CDR3, the DNA is TGCGCCAGCAGCTTAGGGAGCAATCAGCCCCAGCATTTT. Translating it yields CASSLGSNQPQHF.